This TCR beta chain was identified during a study of blood T cell repertoires in COVID-19. Whole-study context: Acute and convalescent COVID-19 samples came from the United States, Italy and Spain. T cells, B-cell-depleted T cells, or PBMCs supplied cDNA or gDNA.

CDR1 and CDR2 from the germline V gene are SEHNR and FQNEAQ (reference sequence). The J segment lost 3 bases and the V segment lost 5 bases, leaving 8 bases of the junction unmatched. This CDR3 contains 15 residues. Per the original methods: Reference gene primers were amplified, and this amplification served to estimate nucleated cell counts. Repertoires were generated with immunoSEQ multiplex PCR, while TCRdb's copy carries only in-frame clones and drops some. The DNA was the basis for D and trimming; V, J and clone size are from that table. The sample gives around 250,000 clones, 88% of which show up once; 0.7% is in the top ten.

The chain is built from TRBV7-9 and TRBJ2-7; 9 bases agree with TRBD2. The TCR comes from a human donor in a cohort sampled during active COVID-19. Sequenced: peripheral blood. The CDR3 DNA reads TGTGCCAGCAGCCCCTTAGCGGGAGTGAGCTACGAGCAGTACTTC. The encoded protein is CASSPLAGVSYEQYF.